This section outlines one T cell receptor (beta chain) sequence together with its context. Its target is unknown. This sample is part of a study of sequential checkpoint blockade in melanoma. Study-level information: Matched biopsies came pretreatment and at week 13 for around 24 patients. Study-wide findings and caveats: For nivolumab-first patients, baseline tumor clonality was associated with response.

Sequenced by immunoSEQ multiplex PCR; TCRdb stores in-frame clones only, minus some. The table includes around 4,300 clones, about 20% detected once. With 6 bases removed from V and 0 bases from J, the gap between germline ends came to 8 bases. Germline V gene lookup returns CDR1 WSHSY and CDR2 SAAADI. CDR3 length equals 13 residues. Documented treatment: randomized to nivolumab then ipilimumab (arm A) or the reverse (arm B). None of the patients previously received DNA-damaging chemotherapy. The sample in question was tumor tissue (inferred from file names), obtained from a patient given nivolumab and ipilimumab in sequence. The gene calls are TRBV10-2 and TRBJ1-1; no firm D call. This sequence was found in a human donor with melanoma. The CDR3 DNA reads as TGCGCCAGCAGAGGACGGATGAACACTGAAGCTTTCTTT. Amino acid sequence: CASRGRMNTEAFF.